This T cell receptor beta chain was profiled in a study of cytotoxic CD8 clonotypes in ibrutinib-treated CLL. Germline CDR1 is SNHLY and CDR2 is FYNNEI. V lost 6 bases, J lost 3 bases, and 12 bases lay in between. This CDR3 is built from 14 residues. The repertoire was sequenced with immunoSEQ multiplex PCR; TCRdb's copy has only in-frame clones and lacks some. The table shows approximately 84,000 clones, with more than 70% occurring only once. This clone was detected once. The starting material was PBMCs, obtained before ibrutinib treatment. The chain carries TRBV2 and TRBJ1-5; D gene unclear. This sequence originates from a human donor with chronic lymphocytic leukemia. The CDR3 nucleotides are TGTGCCAGCAGCCCCGGGAGGCTCAATCAGCCCCAGCATTTT. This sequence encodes CASSPGRLNQPQHF. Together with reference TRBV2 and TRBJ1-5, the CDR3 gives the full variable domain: EPEVTQTPSHQVTQMGQEVILRCVPISNHLYFYWYRQILGQKVEFLVSFYNNEISEKSEIFDDQFSVERPDGSNFTLKIRSTKLEDSAMYFCASSPGRLNQPQHFGDGTRLSIL.